This TCR beta chain was sequenced for a study of T-cell reconstitution after alpha-beta-depleted transplantation in children. During its preparation, the TCRbeta library received unique molecular identifiers. TCRdb independently ran MiXCR on the PCR reads; one entry per CDR3 protein. The table has over 550,000 distinct CDR3 sequences, over 9.5% seen once. The CDR3 length is 21 residues. The ends lost 0 bases at V and 1 base at J; junction bases unmatched: 18. The germline V gene encodes CDR1 SGHDT and CDR2 YYEEEE. The source material was PBMCs from the stem cell graft donor, sampled from the stem cell graft. This clonotype was obtained from a human donor who donated a stem cell graft to a child with acute myeloid leukemia. The chain employs TRBV5-6 and TRBJ2-3; 9 bases agree with TRBD2. The CDR3 nucleotides are TGTGCCAGCAGCTTGGTACGTTTCGAAGCGGGAGGTTCCCAACGCACAGATACGCAGTATTTT. It is translated as CASSLVRFEAGGSQRTDTQYF. Complete variable domain (other parts from reference TRBV5-6 and TRBJ2-3): DAGVTQSPTHLIKTRGQQVTLRCSPKSGHDTVSWYQQALGQGPQFIFQYYEEEERQRGNFPDRFSGHQFPNYSSELNVNALLLGDSALYLCASSLVRFEAGGSQRTDTQYFGPGTRLTVL.